This TCR beta chain was observed in a study of shared clonotypes between healthy human individuals. TCRdb's table, derived via immunoSEQ multiplex PCR, lists solely in-frame clones and lacks some. There are more than 1.2 million clones in the sample; 98% occur only once, and approximately 0.4% lies in the top ten. With 7 bases removed from V and 4 bases from J, the gap between germline ends came to 11 bases. Looked up from germline, CDR1 is MNHNS and CDR2 is SASEGT. The CDR3 consists of 12 residues. The clonotype was recovered from a man aged 25-40 years in good health. The sample consisted of naive CD4+ T cells sorted from blood. The subset was: CD45RA+ positively selected. This chain joins TRBV6-1 and TRBJ2-7; no clear D gene. For the CDR3, the DNA is TGTGCCAGCAACCAGACACCGTACGAGCAGTACTTC. Amino acid sequence: CASNQTPYEQYF.